Each of the 14 T cell receptor beta chains below was sequenced from the same sample in a study of T cell repertoires in cytomegalovirus infection. TCRdb called the reads again in MiXCR, with one record for every CDR3 protein. The table has 400,000 to 600,000 distinct CDR3 sequences, about 42% seen once. The antigens of these receptors remain unknown. The sample was cultured PBMCs, taken from culture after CMV antigen stimulation. The receptors were gathered from a human donor in good health (CMV status not recorded). Some clones in this sample may be carry-over from other donors' samples.

This chain connects TRBV12-3 or TRBV12-4 to TRBJ2-7, with no clear D. The CDR3 totals 13 residues. Trimming took 3 bases from V and 6 from J, leaving 12 bases between them. The CDR3 is CASSFPPPSEQYF. For the CDR3, the DNA is TGTGCCAGCAGTTTTCCCCCCCCATCCGAGCAGTACTTC.

This clonotype has only a few counts. This sequence joins TRBV7-2 and TRBJ2-3; no clear D gene. Germline V lookup: CDR1 SGHTA, CDR2 FQGNSA. The CDR3 sequence is 12 residues long. Between the trimmed V and J ends, which lost 5 bases and 4 bases, there was a span of 7 bases. As DNA, the CDR3 is TGTGCCAGCAGCGATAGGGCAGATACGCAGTATTTT. Translation: CASSDRADTQYF.

V and J are TRBV10-3 and TRBJ1-2; TRBD1 agrees at 8 bases. With V trimmed by 4 bases and J by 0 bases, 10 bases remained unmatched. The germline CDR1 and CDR2 sequences are ENHRY and SYGVKD. This CDR3 region has 17 residues. CDR3 in DNA: TGTGCCATCAGTGTAAACCCCCGGGACAGGTCTAACTATGGCTACACCTTC. Translation: CAISVNPRDRSNYGYTF.

The V call is TRBV7-9, the J call TRBJ1-1; no reliable D call. The V gene lost 2 bases and the J gene lost 1 base, with 11 bases spanning the gap. The CDR3 spans 15 residues. Per germline, CDR1 SEHNR and CDR2 FQNEAQ (reference sequence). The DNA for the CDR3 is TGTGCCAGCAGCTTATTGTCTGGAGGGAACACTGAAGCTTTCTTT. Amino acids: CASSLLSGGNTEAFF.

The chain links TRBV19 to TRBJ2-7, with 8 bases lining up with TRBD2. V shed 6 bases, J shed 3 bases, and the junction held 10 bases outside the gene matches. Germline V gene data show CDR1 as LNHDA and CDR2 as SQIVND (reference sequence). This CDR3 has 15 residues. For the CDR3, the DNA is TGTGCCAGTAGCATCCAGGAGGGACTAGTCTACGAGCAGTACTTC. The encoded protein is CASSIQEGLVYEQYF.

The genes are TRBV19 and TRBJ2-1, with D perhaps matching TRBD1 (5 bases). V was cut by 5 bases and J by 5 bases, with 10 bases left in between. The CDR3 has 13 residues. From germline, CDR1 is LNHDA and CDR2 SQIVND (reference sequence). The CDR3 DNA is TGTGCCAGTAGTGAACAGGTCGACAATGAGCAGTTCTTC. Residues: CASSEQVDNEQFF.

The chain is built from TRBV7-6 and TRBJ2-7; 7 positions agree with TRBD1. Germline V lookup: CDR1 SGHVS, CDR2 FNYEAQ. V lost 4 bases, J lost 3 bases, and 9 bases stayed unmatched. There are 15 residues in the CDR3. In DNA, the CDR3 is TGTGCCAGCAGCTCAGACCGGGACAGTGGCTACGAGCAGTACTTC. Its protein is CASSSDRDSGYEQYF.

The rearrangement uses TRBV19 and TRBJ1-2; D remains ambiguous. There are 13 residues in the CDR3. V shed 1 base and J shed 4 bases, with 7 bases lying between them. CDR1 LNHDA and CDR2 SQIVND come from the germline V gene (reference sequence). The CDR3 DNA follows: TGTGCCAGTAGTATAGGCAGTTCCTATGGCTACACCTTC. Translating it yields CASSIGSSYGYTF.

The chain links TRBV7-9 to TRBJ2-1; 9 bases map to TRBD2. The CDR3 length is 15 residues. V lost 5 bases to trimming and J lost 13 bases; unmatched junction nucleotides: 15. In germline, CDR1 is SEHNR, CDR2 FQNEAQ (reference sequence). In DNA, the CDR3 is TGTGCCAGCAGCCCAGAGGCTAGCGGGGAACTGAAACAGTTCTTC. Protein sequence: CASSPEASGELKQFF. Filled out from reference TRBV7-9 and TRBJ2-1, the complete variable domain reads DTGVSQNPRHKITKRGQNVTFRCDPISEHNRLYWYRQTLGQGPEFLTYFQNEAQLEKSRLLSDRFSAERPKGSFSTLEIQRTEQGDSAMYLCASSPEASGELKQFFGPGTRLTVL.

The gene calls are TRBV10-3 and TRBJ2-4, with D possibly TRBD2 on 5 matching bases. The CDR3 loop spans 19 amino acids. Looked up from germline, CDR1 is ENHRY and CDR2 is SYGVKD. The V end lost 1 base, the J end lost 3 bases, and 22 bases lay between the germline ends. The CDR3 reads CAISEFSPAPPRGKNIQYF. As DNA, the CDR3 is TGTGCCATCAGTGAGTTCTCCCCGGCTCCCCCCCGGGGCAAAAACATTCAGTACTTC.

This clonotype was counted between two and nine times. The V and J genes are TRBV7-6 and TRBJ2-3, with D unclear. Germline V gene lookup returns CDR1 SGHVS and CDR2 FNYEAQ. The CDR3 is 13 amino acids. Trimming removed 5 bases at V and 4 bases at J, with 10 bases between. CDR3 coding DNA: TGTGCCAGCAGCCGGGCGGCCCCAGATACGCAGTATTTT. Encoded protein: CASSRAAPDTQYF. Using reference TRBV7-6 and TRBJ2-3 for the parts outside the CDR3, the full variable domain is GAGVSQSPRYKVTKRGQDVALRCDPISGHVSLYWYRQALGQGPEFLTYFNYEAQQDKSGLPNDRFSAERPEGSISTLTIQRTEQRDSAMYRCASSRAAPDTQYFGPGTRLTVL.

V usage is TRBV7-2 and J usage is TRBJ1-2; 8 bases are shared with TRBD1. With V trimmed by 0 bases and J by 4 bases, 4 bases remained unmatched. The CDR3 spans 15 residues. The germline CDR1 and CDR2 sequences are SGHTA and FQGNSA. The CDR3 nucleotides read TGTGCCAGCAGCTTAGCCTCTGGGACAGGCTATGGCTACACCTTC. This translates into CASSLASGTGYGYTF. The full variable domain, completed using reference TRBV7-2 and TRBJ1-2, is GAGVSQSPSNKVTEKGKDVELRCDPISGHTALYWYRQSLGQGLEFLIYFQGNSAPDKSGLPSDRFSAERTGGSVSTLTIQRTQQEDSAVYLCASSLASGTGYGYTFGSGTRLTVV.

There are a few counts of this clonotype. The chain combines TRBV7-2 with TRBJ2-3; a weak D match, TRBD1 (6 bases). Germline V gene sequence: CDR1 SGHTA, CDR2 FQGNSA. Trimming pared 5 bases from V and 2 bases from J, leaving 29 bases between. This CDR3 is 20 amino acids long. CDR3 protein: CASSLIPPIRPGHPTDTQYF. The CDR3, as DNA: TGTGCCAGCAGCCTTATACCCCCCATAAGGCCGGGACACCCCACAGATACGCAGTATTTT.

The CDR3 coding sequence is TGTGCCAGCACCACATCAAGGGGCACAGATACGCAGTATTTT. Its translation: CASTTSRGTDTQYF. V usage is TRBV7-2 and J usage is TRBJ2-3, with no clear D. Germline V gene data show CDR1 as SGHTA and CDR2 as FQGNSA. With 7 bases removed from V and 1 base from J, the gap between germline ends came to 12 bases. The CDR3 is 14 amino acids.